The 5 T cell receptor beta chains listed next were all sequenced from one sample in a study of cytomegalovirus exposure and HLA in healthy donors (dated by TCRdb to the late 2010s). Library creation used the immunoSEQ multiplex PCR assay. TCRdb obtained this table from immuneACCESS and retained in-frame rearrangements with V and J assigned. These tables miss some clones; where compared with another copy, unresolved V genes account for less than half of the shortfall, and the remainder is unexplained. The sample table shows about 120,000 clones, and around nine tenths are seen once. The ten most abundant clones make up nearly 6.5% of the sample. The sequencing input was PBMCs. The origin of the receptors is a woman aged 18 to 35 in good health and CMV-seropositive.

V and J are TRBV10-3 and TRBJ2-7, with 11 positions matching TRBD2. This CDR3 has 18 residues. The germline V gene has CDR1 ENHRY and CDR2 SYGVKD. V lost 2 bases, J lost 3 bases, and 12 bases stayed unmatched. CDR3 region: CAISEGGLTSGASYEQYF. The CDR3, as DNA: TGTGCCATCAGTGAGGGGGGACTGACTAGCGGGGCCAGCTACGAGCAGTACTTC.

This clone has a single count. This chain links TRBV19 with TRBJ1-1; D is undetermined. V lost 11 bases, J lost 5 bases, and 12 bases lay in between. This CDR3 is 11 amino acids long. Germline CDR1 LNHDA, CDR2 SQIVND (reference sequence). The CDR3 loop reads CAASRGTEAFF. The CDR3 region has the DNA TGTGCCGCATCCAGAGGAACTGAAGCTTTCTTT.

CDR3 loop: CASSSTGGSYEQYF. The CDR3 DNA is TGCGCCAGCAGCTCGACAGGGGGCTCCTACGAGCAGTACTTC. The gene calls are TRBV5-1 and TRBJ2-7, with 9 bases lining up with TRBD1. Losses at the gene ends were 3 bases for V and 0 bases for J; bases not matched to a gene: 1. Germline assignment: CDR1 SGHRS and CDR2 YFSETQ. The CDR3 is 14 amino acids.

The sample holds one count of this clone. The chain has TRBV11-2 and TRBJ2-7; D is possibly TRBD1 (6 bases). CDR3 length: 14 amino acids. Deletions cut 3 bases from V and 3 bases from J, with 12 bases between. Germline CDR1 reads SGHAT; CDR2 reads FQNNGV. This CDR3 is CASSLSLGGYEQYF. The CDR3 coding sequence is TGTGCCAGCAGCTTGAGTTTAGGGGGCTACGAGCAGTACTTC.

V is TRBV10-3 and J is TRBJ2-7; 11 nucleotides line up with TRBD1. The V gene end was trimmed by 10 bases and the J gene end by 0 bases; junction bases not matched to a gene: 11. The germline V gene encodes CDR1 ENHRY and CDR2 SYGVKD. This CDR3 contains 16 residues. The CDR3: CATSLGTGGNSYEQYF. As DNA, the CDR3 is TGTGCCACCTCCCTCGGGACAGGGGGGAACTCCTACGAGCAGTACTTC.